Each of the 5 T cell receptor beta chains below was sequenced from the same sample in a study of cytomegalovirus exposure and HLA in healthy donors. Use of 60 Vbeta and 13 Jbeta primers characterized the PCR. Only in-frame clones appear in the TCRdb table, and some are missing; sequencing was by immunoSEQ multiplex PCR. The sample carries some 130,000 clones, approximately 84% recorded once. The source material was PBMCs. The source is a woman aged 18-29 years in good health and CMV-seronegative.

The V call is TRBV5-6, the J call TRBJ2-3, with 9 bases lining up with TRBD1. In germline, CDR1 is SGHDT, CDR2 YYEEEE. The ends lost 4 bases at V and 6 bases at J; junction bases unmatched: 9. The CDR3 runs to 15 residues. The CDR3 region is CASSREQGAEDTQYF. DNA for the CDR3: TGTGCCAGCAGCCGCGAACAGGGGGCGGAGGATACGCAGTATTTT.

This chain connects TRBV5-1 to TRBJ2-2; TRBD1 matches 8 bases. V dropped 6 bases and J dropped 1; count of bases not matched to a gene: 5. From germline, CDR1 is SGHRS and CDR2 YFSETQ. This CDR3 is built from 15 residues. The CDR3 is CASTGTGLNTGELFF. The CDR3 DNA sequence: TGCGCCAGCACAGGGACAGGATTGAACACCGGGGAGCTGTTTTTT.

The chain links TRBV6-1 to TRBJ1-4; 7 bases are shared with TRBD1. Per the germline V gene, CDR1 is MNHNS and CDR2 is SASEGT. The CDR3 runs 15 residues. J lost 4 bases, V lost 2 bases, and 4 bases had no gene match. This CDR3 is CASSERDSSNEKLFF. CDR3 nucleotides: TGTGCCAGCAGTGAAAGGGACAGCAGTAATGAAAAACTGTTTTTT.

The chain combines TRBV5-4 with TRBJ2-5; D is unclear. The V gene lost 2 bases and the J gene lost 3 bases, with 8 bases spanning the gap. The CDR3 loop spans 13 amino acids. Germline V lookup: CDR1 SGHNT, CDR2 YYREEE (reference sequence). The CDR3 loop reads CASSLSVEETQYF. The CDR3 DNA sequence: TGTGCCAGCAGCTTAAGTGTAGAAGAGACCCAGTACTTC.

The rearrangement links TRBV19 to TRBJ2-1; 13 bases map to TRBD2. The CDR3 runs 16 residues. V lost 3 bases, J lost 6 bases, and 5 bases stayed unmatched. The germline gives CDR1 LNHDA, CDR2 SQIVND (reference sequence). The CDR3 bases are TGTGCCAGTAGTATCGAGACTAGCGGGAGGTTCAATGAGCAGTTCTTC. Encoded protein: CASSIETSGRFNEQFF. Together with reference TRBV19 and TRBJ2-1, the CDR3 gives the full variable domain: DGGITQSPKYLFRKEGQNVTLSCEQNLNHDAMYWYRQDPGQGLRLIYYSQIVNDFQKGDIAEGYSVSREKKESFPLTVTSAQKNPTAFYLCASSIETSGRFNEQFFGPGTRLTVL.